Listed below are T cell receptor beta chains from one sample, sequenced in a study of blood T cell repertoires in COVID-19. Data came from immunoSEQ multiplex PCR; TCRdb stores just in-frame clones and leaves some out. The data hold roughly 160,000 clones, with around 90% observed a single time. Sample: peripheral blood. These TCRs come from a man between 60 and 75 years old with COVID-19, enrolled during active disease. Each CDR3 is given with its conserved first and last residue. D genes are given only for firm matches. Clone size is given for some rows only: seen once, a few or many times, or a class if the clone is expanded.

clone_size j_call v_call d_call cdr3_nt cdr3_aa
NA TRBJ2-2 TRBV11-2 NA TGTGCCAGCAGCTTAGGGGCAGCCTTCCACACCGGGGAGCTGTTTTTT CASSLGAAFHTGELFF
once TRBJ2-7 TRBV6-5 TRBD1 TGTGCCAGCAGGGTCGGACAGGGGGCCTACGAGCAGTACTTC CASRVGQGAYEQYF
once TRBJ2-7 TRBV5-1 TRBD2 TGCGCCAGCAGCACGGGGGGCTCCTACGAGCAGTACTTC CASSTGGSYEQYF
NA TRBJ1-4 TRBV5-6 NA TGTGCCAGCAGCCAAACAGGTTTTAATGAAAAACTGTTTTTT CASSQTGFNEKLFF
NA TRBJ1-4 TRBV4-3 NA TGCGCCAGCAGCCAAGACTGGGCAGGGGCCCTCCTTGCAACTAATGAAAAACTGTTTTTT CASSQDWAGALLATNEKLFF
NA TRBJ2-1 TRBV11-3 NA TGTGCCAGCAGCCACCGGGACAATGAGCAGTTCTTC CASSHRDNEQFF
NA TRBJ1-2 TRBV4-3 NA TGCGCCAGCAGCCAAGATCCGGACACCACTGGTGGCTACACCTTC CASSQDPDTTGGYTF
NA TRBJ1-2 TRBV10-3 NA TGTGCCATCAGTGCTTCAGGGTCGAAGGGCACCTTC CAISASGSKGTF
NA TRBJ2-2 TRBV5-4 NA TGTGCCAGCAGCTTGGTCGGTCTATCAATCAACACCGGGGAGCTGTTTTTT CASSLVGLSINTGELFF
NA TRBJ2-6 TRBV5-4 TRBD1 TGTGCCAGCAGCCGGACTGGGGACAGCAACTCTGGGGCCAACGTCCTGACTTTC CASSRTGDSNSGANVLTF
NA TRBJ2-7 TRBV5-1 NA TGCGCCAGCAGCTTGGCTCTTGGGGCCTCCTACGAGCAGTACTTC CASSLALGASYEQYF
NA TRBJ1-2 TRBV25-1 NA TGTGCCAGCAGTGAAAGACAGAACTATGGCTACACCTTC CASSERQNYGYTF
NA TRBJ1-1 TRBV11-2 TRBD1 TGTGCCAGCAGCCGGAACAGGGGTGAAGCTTTCTTT CASSRNRGEAFF
NA TRBJ2-1 TRBV12-5 TRBD2 TGTGCTAGTGGTTTGGCCCAGACTAGCGGGATTAACAATGAGCAGTTCTTC CASGLAQTSGINNEQFF
few TRBJ2-1 TRBV7-6 TRBD2 TGTGCCAGCAGCTTAGCGGTCATTCGGCGGGGGGGCTCCTACAATGAGCAGTTCTTC CASSLAVIRRGGSYNEQFF
few TRBJ1-2 TRBV10-3 NA TGTGCCATCGGCCCGGGATTTAACTATGGCTACACCTTC CAIGPGFNYGYTF
NA TRBJ2-1 TRBV19 TRBD2 TGTGCCAGTAGGACCGGGACTAGCATCAATGAGCAGTTCTTC CASRTGTSINEQFF
NA TRBJ2-5 TRBV27 TRBD2 TGTGCCAGCAGGGCGTGGGCTAGCGGGTACCAAGAGACCCAGTACTTC CASRAWASGYQETQYF
NA TRBJ1-4 TRBV3-1/TRBV3-2 NA TGTGCCAGCAGTCTGCGCGGCTATGAAAAACTGTTTTTT CASSLRGYEKLFF
NA TRBJ2-6 TRBV5-4 TRBD1 TGTGCCAGCAGCTCGGGACAGGCGATAGACTCTGGGGCCAACGTCCTGACTTTC CASSSGQAIDSGANVLTF